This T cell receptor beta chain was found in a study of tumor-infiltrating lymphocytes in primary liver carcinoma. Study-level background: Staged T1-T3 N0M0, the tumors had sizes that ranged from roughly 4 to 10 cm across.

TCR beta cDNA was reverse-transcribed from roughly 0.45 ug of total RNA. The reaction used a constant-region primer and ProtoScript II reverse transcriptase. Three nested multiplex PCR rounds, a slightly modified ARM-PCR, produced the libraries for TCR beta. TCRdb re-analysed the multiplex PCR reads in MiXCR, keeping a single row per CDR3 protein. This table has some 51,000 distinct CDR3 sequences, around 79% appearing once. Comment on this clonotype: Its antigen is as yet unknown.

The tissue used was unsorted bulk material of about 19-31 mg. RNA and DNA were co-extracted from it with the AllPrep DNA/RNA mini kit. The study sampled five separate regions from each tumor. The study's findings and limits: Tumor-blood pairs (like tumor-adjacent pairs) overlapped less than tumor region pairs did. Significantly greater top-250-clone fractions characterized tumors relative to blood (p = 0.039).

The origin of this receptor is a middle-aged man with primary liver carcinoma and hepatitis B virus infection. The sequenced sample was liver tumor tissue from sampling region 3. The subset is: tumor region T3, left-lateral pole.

The CDR3 nucleotides read TGCAGCGTTGATCTGAGCCGACAGGGGTCGAGTTACGAGCAGTACTTC. It encodes CSVDLSRQGSSYEQYF. This sequence joins TRBV29-1 and TRBJ2-7, with 8 bases fitting TRBD1. V shed 3 bases and J 4 bases; nucleotides not matched to a gene: 14. CDR3 length equals 16 residues. Per the germline V gene, CDR1 is SQVTM and CDR2 is ANQGSEA.